There are many counts of the clone carrying this T cell receptor beta chain. No antigen is known for it. The data belong to a study of regulatory T cells in long-lasting Graves disease. In the study overall: Patients with persistent Graves' disease had over 5 years of antithyroid drugs and persistent TSH receptor antibodies. Study conclusions and caveats: In persistent patients, shared public clonotypes (approximately 3,000) outnumbered those in new patients (approximately 880). Under persistent disease, TRBV28, TRBJ1-2 and TRBJ2-5 were used preferentially.

Assembly of TCR beta libraries relied on iRepertoire HTBI primers together with Arm-PCR of CDR3 regions. TCRdb re-called the multiplex PCR reads with MiXCR, one entry per CDR3 protein. The sample has roughly 500,000 distinct CDR3 sequences; approximately 21% are singletons. Germline V CDR1 and CDR2: SGHNT, YENEEA. The CDR3 loop spans 16 amino acids. V trimming: 4 bases; J trimming: 7 bases; junction bases outside the gene matches: 8. Time point indicated: persistent/refractory GD, antithyroid drugs over 5 years with positive TRAb. Isolated PBMC RNA provided the starting material for the TCR library. The sequenced sample was peripheral blood mononuclear cells (PBMCs), obtained when the disease was refractory, from a patient treated with antithyroid drugs. The clonotype was recovered from a female donor with Graves disease. The V gene is TRBV11-3, the J gene TRBJ2-7, with 15 nucleotides matching TRBD2. The DNA for the CDR3 is TGTGCCAGCAGCTACGGACTAGCGGGAGGGCCTCAAGAGCAGTACTTC. It encodes CASSYGLAGGPQEQYF.